The sequence of this TCR beta chain was determined in a study of vaccination and CD4 T cells after COVID-19. Across the study: Taking of post-vaccine samples occurred a median 72 days after dose two (range 14 to 241). Overlapping peptides of the spike proteins of SARS-CoV-2, HCoV-NL63, HCoV-OC43 and HCoV-229E were used for cell stimulation.

With the Oncomine TCR Beta short-read assay, DNA from cultured CD4+ T cells was sequenced. The genomic DNA was obtained from cultured CD4+ T cells by extraction with the QIAamp micro DNA kit. From the PCR reads, TCRdb called clonotypes with MiXCR, one entry per CDR3 protein. Here the sample spans approximately 20,000 distinct CDR3 sequences, 40% to 65% being singletons. About this clonotype: Its antigen remains unknown.

V shed 5 bases and J 8 bases; nucleotides not matched to a gene: 7. The CDR3 covers 14 residues. CDR1 is SGHNT, CDR2 YYREEE, per germline (reference sequence). Treatment specified: approximately 9-day PBMC culture with coronavirus spike peptide pools or control peptides (ViraFEST assay). With peptide pools, ViraFEST first expanded antigen-specific T cells and afterwards sequenced their TCRs. This rearrangement joins TRBV5-4 to TRBJ1-6; TRBD1 aligns across 7 bases. The sample consisted of CD4+ T cells from blood, cultured in vitro, taken before SARS-CoV-2 vaccination. The sequence came from a human donor who had recovered from COVID-19. This CDR3 reads CASRGDRVDSPLHF. The CDR3 DNA is TGTGCCAGCAGGGGCGACAGGGTTGATTCACCCCTCCACTTT.